This passage covers 32 T cell receptor beta chains from one sample sequenced in a study of blood T cell repertoires in COVID-19. Sequenced by immunoSEQ multiplex PCR; TCRdb stores in-frame clones only, minus some. Of about 430,000 clones listed, 85% to 90% were seen once; the top ten hold around 1.1%. The sequenced sample was PBMCs or T cells enriched from blood (not recorded which). The source of these receptors is a man younger than 40 who had recovered from COVID-19.

The chain combines TRBV5-1 with TRBJ2-1; 12 positions agree with TRBD2. J gave up 5 bases and V 0 bases, and 3 bases lay outside the gene matches. The CDR3 spans 16 residues. CDR1 is SGHRS, CDR2 YFSETQ, per germline. The CDR3 DNA follows: TGCGCCAGCAGCTTGGTTGCTAGCGGGAGGGACAATGAGCAGTTCTTC. Protein sequence: CASSLVASGRDNEQFF. The full variable domain, its missing parts supplied by reference TRBV5-1 and TRBJ2-1, is KAGVTQTPRYLIKTRGQQVTLSCSPISGHRSVSWYQQTPGQGLQFLFEYFSETQRNKGNFPGRFSGRQFSNSRSEMNVSTLELGDSALYLCASSLVASGRDNEQFFGPGTRLTVL.

The chain couples TRBV7-8 to TRBJ1-2; D gene ambiguous. Trimming removed 2 bases from V and 4 bases from J, with 5 bases in between. The CDR3 is 12 residues long. Germline V gives CDR1 SGHVS, CDR2 FQNEAQ. The CDR3 region has the DNA TGTGCCAGCAGCTTACCCAGCTATGGCTACACCTTC. Translation: CASSLPSYGYTF.

The chain joins TRBV5-1 to TRBJ2-7, with TRBD2 matching over 7 bases. V was clipped by 3 bases and J by 2 bases; unmatched bases: 8. The length of the CDR3 is 15 residues. Germline lookup yields CDR1 SGHRS and CDR2 YFSETQ. DNA of the CDR3: TGCGCCAGCAGCTCAGTGCCTAGCGGAGCCTACGAGCAGTACTTC. It specifies CASSSVPSGAYEQYF.

The chain combines TRBV19 with TRBJ1-4; 7 bases map to TRBD1. Germline-derived CDR1 and CDR2 are LNHDA and SQIVND (reference sequence). V lost 5 bases and J lost 6; bases outside the gene matches: 15. The CDR3 consists of 17 residues. The CDR3 bases are TGTGCCAGTAGTTCTCTCTTCCTAAGAGACAGGGATGAAAAACTGTTTTTT. Residues: CASSSLFLRDRDEKLFF.

This clone was counted once. The CDR3 coding sequence is TGTGCCAGCAGCGAAACTAGCGGGGTCAATGAGCAGTTCTTC. Translation gives CASSETSGVNEQFF. The chain uses TRBV9 and TRBJ2-1; 10 bases fit TRBD2. Germline CDR1 is SGDLS and CDR2 is YYNGEE. The CDR3 is 14 residues long. With 3 bases clipped from V and 6 bases from J, the junction kept 3 bases outside the gene matches. The full variable domain, its missing parts supplied by reference TRBV9 and TRBJ2-1, is DSGVTQTPKHLITATGQRVTLRCSPRSGDLSVYWYQQSLDQGLQFLIQYYNGEERAKGNILERFSAQQFPDLHSELNLSSLELGDSALYFCASSETSGVNEQFFGPGTRLTVL.

The V call is TRBV10-2, the J call TRBJ2-3; tentative D call: TRBD2 (5 bases). The CDR3 has 15 amino acids. The germline V and J ends were trimmed by 6 bases and 4 bases, with 17 bases remaining between them. CDR1 is WSHSY and CDR2 is SAAADI in the germline V gene. In DNA form, the CDR3 reads TGCGCCAGCAGGGCCTGGAGGTCGGGCGCAGATACGCAGTATTTT. Protein: CASRAWRSGADTQYF.

The chain joins TRBV7-8 to TRBJ2-3, with TRBD2 identical over 9 bases. Germline V gene lookup returns CDR1 SGHVS and CDR2 FQNEAQ. The CDR3 extends over 16 amino acids. V lost 0 bases and J lost 2; bases outside the gene matches: 3. In DNA, the CDR3 is TGTGCCAGCAGCTTAGCGCGGGGGGGAATCACAGATACGCAGTATTTT. It encodes CASSLARGGITDTQYF.

V is TRBV18 and J is TRBJ1-2; D gene uncertain. Germline-derived CDR1 and CDR2 are KGHSH and LQKENI. CDR3 length equals 14 residues. V was shortened by 3 bases and J by 6 bases, with 14 bases between the two germline ends. As DNA, the CDR3 is TGTGCCAGCTCACCCGCCTCTGGAGACGATGGCTACACCTTC. It specifies CASSPASGDDGYTF.

This rearrangement joins TRBV2 to TRBJ2-3; D ambiguous. The CDR3 covers 12 residues. With 5 bases removed from V and 4 bases from J, the gap between germline ends came to 7 bases. Germline CDR1 reads SNHLY; CDR2 reads FYNNEI. The CDR3 protein is CASSPTADTQYF. The CDR3 nucleotides are TGTGCCAGCAGTCCTACGGCAGATACGCAGTATTTT.

This clone was picked up a small number of times. J is TRBJ2-1 and V is TRBV19, with 7 bases identical to TRBD2. The CDR3 extends over 15 amino acids. Germline V gene data show CDR1 as LNHDA and CDR2 as SQIVND (reference sequence). V was clipped by 8 bases and J by 0 bases; unmatched bases: 7. The DNA of the CDR3 is TGTGCCAGTTCAGAGACGGGGGGCTCCTACAATGAGCAGTTCTTC. The encoded protein is CASSETGGSYNEQFF. The full variable domain, its missing parts supplied by reference TRBV19 and TRBJ2-1, is DGGITQSPKYLFRKEGQNVTLSCEQNLNHDAMYWYRQDPGQGLRLIYYSQIVNDFQKGDIAEGYSVSREKKESFPLTVTSAQKNPTAFYLCASSETGGSYNEQFFGPGTRLTVL.

This rearrangement joins TRBV7-7 to TRBJ2-1; 11 nucleotides line up with TRBD2. Germline CDR1 and CDR2: SSHAT and FNYEAQ (reference sequence). The trim removed 2 bases at V and 5 bases at J, leaving 8 bases unmatched. The CDR3 length is 17 residues. The CDR3 spells CASSLWTSGSTDNEQFF. The CDR3 DNA is TGTGCCAGCAGCTTATGGACTAGCGGGTCCACCGACAATGAGCAGTTCTTC.

This chain links TRBV6-5 with TRBJ1-2, with 8 bases identical to TRBD1. After removal of 5 bases from V and 5 bases from J, the junction contained 7 bases not matched to a gene. Germline assignment: CDR1 MNHEY and CDR2 SVGAGI. The CDR3 spans 14 residues. This chain's CDR3 is CASSKRQGQYGYTF. The CDR3, as DNA: TGTGCCAGCAGTAAACGACAGGGGCAATATGGCTACACCTTC.

This rearrangement joins TRBV18 to TRBJ2-7; TRBD1 might be the D (6 bases). V lost 4 bases, J lost 0 bases, and 10 bases lay in between. This CDR3 comprises 14 residues. Looked up from germline, CDR1 is KGHSH and CDR2 is LQKENI. Here the CDR3 DNA reads TGTGCCAGCTCACTCCGGGACATCTCCTACGAGCAGTACTTC. It encodes CASSLRDISYEQYF.

The J gene is TRBJ2-5, the V gene TRBV2; TRBD2 is a possible D gene (5 bases). This CDR3 has 16 residues. In germline, CDR1 is SNHLY, CDR2 FYNNEI. The germline V and J ends were trimmed by 6 bases and 2 bases, with 19 bases remaining between them. The CDR3 coding sequence is TGTGCCAGCAGGCCAAGGTGGAGCGGCAATCAAGAGACCCAGTACTTC. Translated: CASRPRWSGNQETQYF.

In this sample, this clone turned up once. The V and J genes are TRBV4-1 and TRBJ2-5, with 9 positions matching TRBD2. The CDR3 runs to 15 residues. Germline assignment: CDR1 MGHRA and CDR2 YSYEKL. With V trimmed by 1 base and J by 5 bases, 5 bases remained unmatched. The CDR3 sequence: CASSQGNSGGETQYF. Here the CDR3 DNA reads TGCGCCAGCAGCCAAGGGAATAGCGGGGGTGAGACCCAGTACTTC.

The chain combines TRBV7-2 with TRBJ1-5; the D gene is possibly TRBD1 (6 bases). V gave up 5 bases and J gave up 4 bases, with 9 bases separating them. The CDR3 is 13 amino acids. The germline gives CDR1 SGHTA, CDR2 FQGNSA. The CDR3 protein is CASSPDSNQPQHF. CDR3 DNA sequence: TGTGCCAGCAGCCCGGACAGTAATCAGCCCCAGCATTTT.

The chain uses TRBV11-2 and TRBJ2-1; 9 bases are shared with TRBD1. Germline lookup yields CDR1 SGHAT and CDR2 FQNNGV. V lost 3 bases, J lost 4 bases, and 4 bases stayed unmatched. The CDR3 has 15 amino acids. CDR3 sequence reads: CASSFGTGQYNEQFF. CDR3 in DNA: TGTGCCAGCAGCTTTGGGACAGGGCAATACAATGAGCAGTTCTTC.

V and J are TRBV3-1 (or the pseudogene TRBV3-2) and TRBJ1-2, with 7 bases matching TRBD1. The CDR3 is made up of 19 amino acids. CDR1 and CDR2 (germline): LGHDT, YNNKEL (reference sequence). V was pared by 3 bases and J by 4 bases, with 20 bases of the junction left unmatched. Here the CDR3 reads CASSHTPPGTVAVAYGYTF. The CDR3 DNA reads as TGTGCCAGCAGCCACACTCCCCCCGGGACAGTCGCGGTCGCCTATGGCTACACCTTC.

Only one count was recorded for this clone. The chain has TRBV10-3 and TRBJ2-1, with D perhaps matching TRBD2 (6 bases). Per germline, CDR1 ENHRY and CDR2 SYGVKD. The CDR3 runs to 13 residues. Trimming stripped 11 bases from V and 7 bases from J, with 18 bases between. CDR3: CALLAAPKNEQFF. The CDR3 bases are TGTGCCCTATTAGCGGCCCCCAAAAATGAGCAGTTCTTC.

The genes are TRBV3-1 (or the pseudogene TRBV3-2) and TRBJ2-3; 8 bases are shared with TRBD1. V shed 5 bases, J shed 1 base, and the junction held 5 bases outside the gene matches. The CDR3 spans 15 residues. Germline-derived CDR1 and CDR2 are LGHDT and YNNKEL (reference sequence). The CDR3 sequence: CASSAQGARTDTQYF. In DNA, the CDR3 is TGTGCCAGCAGCGCCCAGGGGGCGCGCACAGATACGCAGTATTTT.

This chain connects TRBV24-1 to TRBJ1-2; maybe TRBD1 (6 bases). V was cut by 3 bases and J by 9 bases, with 13 bases left in between. Germline assignment: CDR1 KGHDR and CDR2 SFDVKD. The CDR3 length is 13 residues. CDR3 DNA: TGTGCCACCAGTGATCGACACAGGGTCAGCTACACCTTC. This gives the protein CATSDRHRVSYTF.

The sample holds one count of this clone. V is TRBV5-1 and J is TRBJ1-6; tentative D call: TRBD1 (6 bases). The CDR3 covers 14 residues. From germline, CDR1 is SGHRS and CDR2 YFSETQ. The V and J ends lost 7 bases and 7 bases respectively, with 15 bases between them. The CDR3 DNA sequence: TGCGCCAGCGGAAGGGACAAAATAAATTCACCCCTCCACTTT. Translating it yields CASGRDKINSPLHF.

CDR3 sequence reads: CASSHRPYTNEKLFF. DNA for the CDR3: TGTGCCAGCAGCCACAGGCCATACACCAATGAAAAACTGTTTTTT. The chain is built from TRBV6-5 and TRBJ1-4, with D maybe TRBD1 (5 bases). The germline V gene encodes CDR1 MNHEY and CDR2 SVGAGI. Trimming left V 6 bases short and J 5 bases short, with 16 bases between. The CDR3 has 15 amino acids.

This clone was found once. The chain combines TRBV19 with TRBJ1-1, with D hard to call. The V end lost 7 bases, the J end lost 1 base, and 16 bases lay between the germline ends. The CDR3 has 15 amino acids. Per germline, CDR1 LNHDA and CDR2 SQIVND (reference sequence). CDR3 amino acids: CASTSKDGKNTEAFF. As DNA, the CDR3 is TGTGCCAGTACCTCAAAGGACGGGAAGAACACTGAAGCTTTCTTT.

This chain links TRBV6-5 with TRBJ1-1; D uncertain. The CDR3 runs 14 residues. Trimming shortened V by 2 bases and J by 1 base, and 8 bases separated the two germline ends. CDR1 and CDR2 from the germline V gene are MNHEY and SVGAGI. The chain's CDR3 is CASSYRRENTEAFF. The CDR3 coding sequence is TGTGCCAGCAGTTACAGACGGGAGAACACTGAAGCTTTCTTT.

This chain uses TRBV11-2 with TRBJ2-5; possibly TRBD2 for D (6 bases). The length of the CDR3 is 14 residues. From germline, CDR1 is SGHAT and CDR2 FQNNGV. V lost 1 base and J lost 5, with 11 bases in between. The CDR3 coding sequence is TGTGCCAGCAGCTTAGGGCTAGGGAGGGAGACCCAGTACTTC. It is translated as CASSLGLGRETQYF.

V is TRBV29-1 and J is TRBJ2-3, with 14 bases fitting TRBD2. In germline, CDR1 is SQVTM, CDR2 ANQGSEA. CDR3 length equals 14 residues. Unmatched junction bases numbered 4, after V lost 6 bases and J lost 5 bases. For the CDR3, the DNA is TGCAGCGTCGCGGGACTAGCGGGAGTAGATACGCAGTATTTT. It translates to CSVAGLAGVDTQYF.

The gene calls are TRBV24-1 and TRBJ2-5; TRBD1 matches at 9 bases. Germline loops: CDR1 KGHDR, CDR2 SFDVKD. V lost 3 bases and J lost 5; bases outside the gene matches: 6. The CDR3 totals 15 residues. For the CDR3, the DNA is TGTGCCACCAGTGATGCCCCGGGACAGGGTGAGACCCAGTACTTC. Translated: CATSDAPGQGETQYF.

The chain uses TRBV19 and TRBJ1-2; 8 nucleotides match TRBD1. Trimming at V came to 5 bases and at J to 7 bases, leaving 12 bases not matched to a gene. The CDR3 covers 15 residues. Germline CDR1 LNHDA, CDR2 SQIVND (reference sequence). DNA of the CDR3: TGTGCCAGTAGTGCCTCCCAGGGGGCTGTCGGTGGCTACACCTTC. This translates into CASSASQGAVGGYTF. The full variable domain, completed using reference TRBV19 and TRBJ1-2, is DGGITQSPKYLFRKEGQNVTLSCEQNLNHDAMYWYRQDPGQGLRLIYYSQIVNDFQKGDIAEGYSVSREKKESFPLTVTSAQKNPTAFYLCASSASQGAVGGYTFGSGTRLTVV.

This chain joins TRBV19 and TRBJ2-3; 12 positions match TRBD2. The CDR3 is 14 residues long. The germline CDR1 and CDR2 sequences are LNHDA and SQIVND (reference sequence). Trimming at V came to 4 bases and at J to 8 bases, leaving 4 bases not matched to a gene. The CDR3 DNA reads as TGTGCCAGTAGTACGACTAGCGGGAGCGGTACGCAGTATTTT. This codes for CASSTTSGSGTQYF.

This clone appeared once. V usage is TRBV11-3 and J usage is TRBJ2-7; the match to TRBD1 covers 10 bases. Germline V lookup: CDR1 SGHNT, CDR2 YENEEA. This CDR3 has 16 residues. The trim removed 3 bases at V and 1 base at J, leaving 6 bases unmatched. The CDR3 here is CASSFGPGQGSYEQYF. CDR3 nucleotide sequence: TGTGCCAGCAGCTTTGGACCGGGACAGGGGTCCTACGAGCAGTACTTC.

V usage is TRBV5-1 and J usage is TRBJ2-1, with TRBD2 identical over 9 bases. Germline loops: CDR1 SGHRS, CDR2 YFSETQ. The trim removed 4 bases at V and 8 bases at J, leaving 4 bases unmatched. The CDR3 extends over 13 amino acids. The CDR3 DNA reads TGCGCCAGCAGCGGGACTAGCTCTTATGAGCAGTTCTTC. Protein sequence: CASSGTSSYEQFF.